Shown below are 12 T cell receptor beta chains from a single sample sequenced in a study of T cells after yellow fever vaccination. TCRdb redid the calling of the 5' RACE reads with MiXCR, one entry per CDR3 protein. Here the sample spans 500,000 to 650,000 distinct CDR3 sequences, roughly an eighth being singletons. The sequencing used PBMCs, collected on the day of the yellow fever booster vaccination. The source of these receptors is a man under 40 who received the YFV17D yellow fever vaccine.

Regarding this clonotype: This may be a read error: a much more frequent sequence differs by one nucleotide. The gene calls are TRBV30 and TRBJ2-2, with a weak D call TRBD2 (6 bases). This CDR3 spans 15 amino acids. CDR1 GTSNPN and CDR2 SVGIG come from the germline V gene (reference sequence). V was pared by 5 bases and J by 4 bases, with 17 bases between. The CDR3 sequence: CAWGHRERVTGELFF. CDR3 nucleotide sequence: TGTGCCTGGGGACACCGGGAGAGGGTCACCGGGGAGCTGTTTTTT.

The sample holds a few counts of this clonotype. V is TRBV7-9 and J is TRBJ2-1, with 7 bases aligning to TRBD1. Trimming at V came to 5 bases and at J to 1 base, leaving 8 bases not matched to a gene. The CDR3 loop spans 16 amino acids. Germline CDR1 and CDR2: SEHNR and FQNEAQ (reference sequence). In DNA, the CDR3 is TGTGCCAGCAGCCTAACAGGGGCTAGGTCCTACAATGAGCAGTTCTTC. Its translation: CASSLTGARSYNEQFF. The variable domain in full, completed from reference TRBV7-9 and TRBJ2-1, reads DTGVSQNPRHKITKRGQNVTFRCDPISEHNRLYWYRQTLGQGPEFLTYFQNEAQLEKSRLLSDRFSAERPKGSFSTLEIQRTEQGDSAMYLCASSLTGARSYNEQFFGPGTRLTVL.

This clonotype was seen only a few times. The DNA of the CDR3 is TGTGCCAGCAGCGTCTCGGACGGGGGGCCGACAGATACGCAGTATTTT. Protein: CASSVSDGGPTDTQYF. The rearrangement uses TRBV7-2 and TRBJ2-3; weak D call: TRBD2 (7 bases). CDR1 is SGHTA, CDR2 FQGNSA, per germline. The V gene lost 5 bases and the J gene lost 3 bases, with 18 bases spanning the gap. This CDR3 is built from 16 residues.

The chain recombines TRBV14 with TRBJ2-7; the match to TRBD2 covers 11 bases. CDR1 is SGHDN and CDR2 is FVKESK in the germline V gene. The CDR3 is 16 amino acids. The junction had 5 bases not matched to a gene; V was cut back by 0 bases and J by 4 bases. The CDR3 loop is CASSQDPLAGGYEQYF. CDR3 DNA: TGTGCCAGCAGCCAAGATCCCTTAGCGGGAGGGTACGAGCAGTACTTC.

This sequence joins TRBV5-1 and TRBJ2-1, with 12 bases matching TRBD2. CDR1 and CDR2 (germline): SGHRS, YFSETQ. The CDR3 sequence is 17 residues long. Trimming removed 0 bases from V and 10 bases from J; junction bases left unmatched: 11. CDR3 amino acids: CASSLAQTSGSRREQFF. The CDR3 DNA sequence: TGCGCCAGCAGCTTGGCCCAGACTAGCGGGAGTAGGAGGGAGCAGTTCTTC.

This chain joins TRBV20-1 and TRBJ2-7; D possibly uses TRBD1 or TRBD2 (5 bases each). The CDR3 sequence is 13 residues long. Trimming left V 5 bases short and J 0 bases short, with 11 bases between. From germline, CDR1 is DFQATT and CDR2 SNEGSKA (reference sequence). The CDR3 sequence: CSAARGSSYEQYF. The CDR3 bases are TGCAGTGCTGCCCGGGGCAGCTCCTACGAGCAGTACTTC.

This clonotype was seen a few times. V and J are TRBV15 and TRBJ2-1, with a possible D match to TRBD2 (5 bases). Germline lookup yields CDR1 LNHNV and CDR2 YYDKDF (reference sequence). The CDR3 totals 13 residues. Trimming shortened V by 1 base and J by 10 bases, and 11 bases separated the two germline ends. The CDR3 is CATSRGLSGEQFF. In DNA, the CDR3 is TGTGCCACCAGCAGAGGTTTATCGGGAGAGCAGTTCTTC. Full variable domain (outside the CDR3, taken from reference TRBV15 and TRBJ2-1): DAMVIQNPRYQVTQFGKPVTLSCSQTLNHNVMYWYQQKSSQAPKLLFHYYDKDFNNEADTPDNFQSRRPNTSFCFLDIRSPGLGDTAMYLCATSRGLSGEQFFGPGTRLTVL.

The table lists this clonotype with a few counts. V is TRBV28 and J is TRBJ2-7; 9 nucleotides line up with TRBD1. With 6 bases clipped from V and 1 base from J, the junction kept 7 bases outside the gene matches. Germline CDR1 is MDHEN and CDR2 is SYDVKM. The CDR3 runs to 15 residues. CDR3 DNA sequence: TGTGCCAGCAGGCGGGACAGGGTGTTATCCTACGAGCAGTACTTC. This encodes CASRRDRVLSYEQYF. Together with reference TRBV28 and TRBJ2-7, the CDR3 gives the full variable domain: DVKVTQSSRYLVKRTGEKVFLECVQDMDHENMFWYRQDPGLGLRLIYFSYDVKMKEKGDIPEGYSVSREKKERFSLILESASTNQTSMYLCASRRDRVLSYEQYFGPGTRLTVT.

The J gene is TRBJ1-4, the V gene TRBV11-2; 8 nucleotides align to TRBD1. Looked up from germline, CDR1 is SGHAT and CDR2 is FQNNGV. Trimming cost V 4 bases and J 11 bases; bases outside gene matches: 9. The length of the CDR3 is 14 residues. CDR3 sequence reads: CASSSTTDRDKLFF. The CDR3 nucleotides are TGTGCCAGCAGCTCGACCACGGACAGGGACAAACTGTTTTTT.

In DNA form, the CDR3 reads TGCAGTGCTAGAGATGGGGACTCACCCCTCCACTTT. Translating it yields CSARDGDSPLHF. The chain employs TRBV20-1 and TRBJ1-6, with TRBD1 as a possible D gene (5 bases). The CDR3 loop spans 12 amino acids. Germline-derived CDR1 and CDR2 are DFQATT and SNEGSKA (reference sequence). Deletions cut 0 bases from V and 10 bases from J, with 7 bases between.

The table lists this clonotype with a few counts. V is TRBV5-1 and J is TRBJ2-3, with D possibly matching TRBD2 (5 bases). This CDR3 region has 11 residues. V lost 6 bases, J lost 5 bases, and 7 bases lay in between. Germline lookup yields CDR1 SGHRS and CDR2 YFSETQ. The CDR3 DNA sequence: TGCGCCAGCAAGGCGGGAGATACGCAGTATTTT. Amino acid sequence: CASKAGDTQYF.

A remark on this clonotype: A much larger clone lies a single base off, so this may be a read error. The chain combines TRBV20-1 with TRBJ2-7; no firm D call. In germline, CDR1 is DFQATT, CDR2 SNEGSKA (reference sequence). CDR3 size: 15 residues. The CDR3 DNA is TGCAGTGCTAGAGATCCGCGACGGAACTCCTACGAGCAGCACTTC. Amino acid sequence: CSARDPRRNSYEQHF.